Described below is a single T cell receptor beta chain sequence and its context. As yet, its antigen is unknown. The whole isolated RNA underwent reverse transcription, so sequencing captured expressed TCRB transcripts. The data were produced by immunoSEQ multiplex PCR, yet TCRdb's version contains in-frame clones alone and is incomplete. The table records around 58,000 clones, approximately 59% of them present only once. Germline V gives CDR1 LNHDA, CDR2 SQIVND (reference sequence). This CDR3 has 16 amino acids. V was shortened by 0 bases and J by 1 base, with 12 bases between the two germline ends. The sample originates from a study of beta chain features in type 1 diabetes. General study findings and limits: Moderate yet significant TCRB CDR3 shortening was seen in Type 1 diabetes patients in all four CD4+ subsets. A possible short-template PCR bias applies equally to patients and controls.

The TCR was taken from a woman aged 18 to 35 in good health. The sequenced sample was Tregs from blood. The chain has TRBV19 and TRBJ2-5; no clear D. The CDR3: CASSIDVSNLQETQYF. As DNA, the CDR3 is TGTGCCAGTAGTATAGATGTGAGCAACCTCCAAGAGACCCAGTACTTC.